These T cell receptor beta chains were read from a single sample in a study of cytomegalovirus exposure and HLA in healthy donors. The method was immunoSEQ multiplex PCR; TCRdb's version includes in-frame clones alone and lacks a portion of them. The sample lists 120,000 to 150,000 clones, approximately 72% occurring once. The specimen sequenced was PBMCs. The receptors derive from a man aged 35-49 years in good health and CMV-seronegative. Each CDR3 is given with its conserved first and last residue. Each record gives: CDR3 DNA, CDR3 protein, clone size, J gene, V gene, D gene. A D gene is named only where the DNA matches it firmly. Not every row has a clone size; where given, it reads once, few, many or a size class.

CDR3nt: TGTGCTAGTGGTCCGGACACCTCCTACGAGCAGTACTTC
CDR3aa: CASGPDTSYEQYF
abundance: .
j_gene: TRBJ2-7
v_gene: TRBV12-5
d_gene: .

CDR3nt: TGTGCCAGCTCACTGGAGGGGGCGCGCTACGAGCAGTACTTC
CDR3aa: CASSLEGARYEQYF
abundance: .
j_gene: TRBJ2-7
v_gene: TRBV18
d_gene: .

CDR3nt: TGCGCCAGCAGCTTGGCCGGGACAGGGGGTCCGAGGGAGGGAGAGACCCAGTACTTC
CDR3aa: CASSLAGTGGPREGETQYF
abundance: .
j_gene: TRBJ2-5
v_gene: TRBV5-1
d_gene: TRBD1

CDR3nt: TGTGCCAGCTCAACAGGGTGGGAGCAGTACTTC
CDR3aa: CASSTGWEQYF
abundance: .
j_gene: TRBJ2-7
v_gene: TRBV18
d_gene: .

CDR3nt: TGTGCCAGCAGTGAACCCAGCGGGAGACGTACAGATACGCAGTATTTT
CDR3aa: CASSEPSGRRTDTQYF
abundance: .
j_gene: TRBJ2-3
v_gene: TRBV2
d_gene: TRBD2

CDR3nt: TGCGCCAGCAGTCAGCGTCAGGGATTCGCAGATACGCAGTATTTT
CDR3aa: CASSQRQGFADTQYF
abundance: .
j_gene: TRBJ2-3
v_gene: TRBV10-2
d_gene: .

CDR3nt: TGTGCCAGCAGCTTACGAACCCGGACTAGCGGGACCACTTACGAGCAGTACTTC
CDR3aa: CASSLRTRTSGTTYEQYF
abundance: .
j_gene: TRBJ2-7
v_gene: TRBV7-2
d_gene: TRBD2

CDR3nt: TGTGCCAGCAGTCCCGGGGGGACGGGCTCCTACGAGCAGTACTTC
CDR3aa: CASSPGGTGSYEQYF
abundance: few
j_gene: TRBJ2-7
v_gene: TRBV13
d_gene: TRBD2

CDR3nt: TGTGCCAGTAGTCAGGGGACGGATCAGCCCCAGCATTTT
CDR3aa: CASSQGTDQPQHF
abundance: .
j_gene: TRBJ1-5
v_gene: TRBV19
d_gene: .

CDR3nt: TGTGCCAGCAGCCTAGGGACTAGCGGGGGCGAGCAGTACTTC
CDR3aa: CASSLGTSGGEQYF
abundance: .
j_gene: TRBJ2-7
v_gene: TRBV27
d_gene: TRBD2

CDR3nt: TGTGCCAGCTCACCACGCGCGACAGATAATGGCTACACCTTC
CDR3aa: CASSPRATDNGYTF
abundance: .
j_gene: TRBJ1-2
v_gene: TRBV18
d_gene: .

CDR3nt: TGCGCCAGCAGCTTGGTGAGCAGGGGTGAGAATACGCAGTATTTT
CDR3aa: CASSLVSRGENTQYF
abundance: .
j_gene: TRBJ2-3
v_gene: TRBV5-1
d_gene: .

CDR3nt: TGCGCCAGCAGCCAAGATTCTAGCGGGTCAGCCTACACCGGGGAGCTGTTTTTT
CDR3aa: CASSQDSSGSAYTGELFF
abundance: few
j_gene: TRBJ2-2
v_gene: TRBV4-3
d_gene: TRBD2

CDR3nt: TGTGCCAGCGGTAGCAATGAGCAGTTCTTC
CDR3aa: CASGSNEQFF
abundance: few
j_gene: TRBJ2-1
v_gene: TRBV9
d_gene: .

CDR3nt: TGCGCCAGCAGCCGTGGGACAGGGCCTGAAGCTTTCTTT
CDR3aa: CASSRGTGPEAFF
abundance: .
j_gene: TRBJ1-1
v_gene: TRBV4-1
d_gene: TRBD1

CDR3nt: TGCGCCAGCAGCTTGAACCCCGGGGGAACAGGCACTGAAGCTTTCTTT
CDR3aa: CASSLNPGGTGTEAFF
abundance: once
j_gene: TRBJ1-1
v_gene: TRBV5-1
d_gene: .

CDR3nt: TGCAGCGGGCAAGGGGATAATGAAAAACTGTTTTTT
CDR3aa: CSGQGDNEKLFF
abundance: .
j_gene: TRBJ1-4
v_gene: TRBV29-1
d_gene: .

CDR3nt: TGCGCCAGCAGCCAAGAATGGTACAGGGGATTGTACAATGAGCAGTTCTTC
CDR3aa: CASSQEWYRGLYNEQFF
abundance: few
j_gene: TRBJ2-1
v_gene: TRBV4-3
d_gene: TRBD1

CDR3nt: TGTGCCAGCAGCACACGACCGGGACAGGGTAATCGCGGGGAGCTGTTTTTT
CDR3aa: CASSTRPGQGNRGELFF
abundance: .
j_gene: TRBJ2-2
v_gene: TRBV5-4
d_gene: TRBD1

CDR3nt: TGTGCCAGCAGCGGGTGGGTCAGTGGCCACGAGCAGTACTTC
CDR3aa: CASSGWVSGHEQYF
abundance: once
j_gene: TRBJ2-7
v_gene: TRBV27
d_gene: .

CDR3nt: TGTGCCAGCAGTTATTGGGGATCGGAGGGTAATGAGCAGTTCTTC
CDR3aa: CASSYWGSEGNEQFF
abundance: .
j_gene: TRBJ2-1
v_gene: TRBV6-5
d_gene: .

CDR3nt: TGTGCCAGCAGCTTAGTTGCGGGGGGTTGGCAGCCCCAGCATTTT
CDR3aa: CASSLVAGGWQPQHF
abundance: .
j_gene: TRBJ1-5
v_gene: TRBV7-2
d_gene: .

CDR3nt: TGTGCCAGTAGTATATTGGGGAGCTCCTACAATGAGCAGTTCTTC
CDR3aa: CASSILGSSYNEQFF
abundance: .
j_gene: TRBJ2-1
v_gene: TRBV19
d_gene: .

CDR3nt: TGTGCCAGCAGCTTAGGGTCGGCGGGGAAACAAGAGACCCAGTACTTC
CDR3aa: CASSLGSAGKQETQYF
abundance: few
j_gene: TRBJ2-5
v_gene: TRBV7-2
d_gene: .

CDR3nt: TGCGCCAGCAGCTTGTTTAGCGGGGGGGCAGTCGGCGAGCAGTACTTC
CDR3aa: CASSLFSGGAVGEQYF
abundance: .
j_gene: TRBJ2-7
v_gene: TRBV5-1
d_gene: TRBD2

CDR3nt: TGTGCCAGCAGCCCCCGGACAGGGGGCGGCTACGAGCAGTACTTC
CDR3aa: CASSPRTGGGYEQYF
abundance: once
j_gene: TRBJ2-7
v_gene: TRBV7-8
d_gene: TRBD1

CDR3nt: TGTGCCAGCAGCCCCGGGACTAGCGGGAGGGCCGGGTACTACGAGCAGTACTTC
CDR3aa: CASSPGTSGRAGYYEQYF
abundance: few
j_gene: TRBJ2-7
v_gene: TRBV7-9
d_gene: TRBD2

CDR3nt: TGTGCCAGCAGCGCAAGGGACAGGGAAATACACGAGCAGTACTTC
CDR3aa: CASSARDREIHEQYF
abundance: .
j_gene: TRBJ2-7
v_gene: TRBV9
d_gene: TRBD1

CDR3nt: TGCGCCAGCAGCCAAGATAAAGCCACAGGGAAAGGGGAGCAGTACTTC
CDR3aa: CASSQDKATGKGEQYF
abundance: .
j_gene: TRBJ2-7
v_gene: TRBV4-1
d_gene: .

CDR3nt: TGTGCCAGCTCACCGACCGGGACTAGCGGGAGCTCCTACAATGAGCAGTTCTTC
CDR3aa: CASSPTGTSGSSYNEQFF
abundance: .
j_gene: TRBJ2-1
v_gene: TRBV18
d_gene: TRBD2

CDR3nt: TGTGCCAGCAGTCCAGGGACTGTATACGAGCAGTACTTC
CDR3aa: CASSPGTVYEQYF
abundance: .
j_gene: TRBJ2-7
v_gene: TRBV27
d_gene: .

CDR3nt: TGTGCCAGCAGTTACTCGAGCGGGCAGCGCGAAAAACTGTTTTTT
CDR3aa: CASSYSSGQREKLFF
abundance: few
j_gene: TRBJ1-4
v_gene: TRBV6-6
d_gene: .

CDR3nt: TGTGCCAGCAGCCAAGAAAGGATTACTAAAGCTTTCTTT
CDR3aa: CASSQERITKAFF
abundance: .
j_gene: TRBJ1-1
v_gene: TRBV14
d_gene: .

CDR3nt: TGTGCCAGCAGCGGGACAGGGGAAGGGGAAAACATTCAGTACTTC
CDR3aa: CASSGTGEGENIQYF
abundance: .
j_gene: TRBJ2-4
v_gene: TRBV5-6
d_gene: TRBD1

CDR3nt: TGTGCCTGGAGTGACCCATCTCCGCAGGGCGGGAACGGGGGGATGGATAGCAATCAGCCCCAGCATTTT
CDR3aa: CAWSDPSPQGGNGGMDSNQPQHF
abundance: few
j_gene: TRBJ1-5
v_gene: TRBV30
d_gene: .

CDR3nt: TGTGCCAGCAGCTTTTCCGGGACTGCCTACAATGAGCAGTTCTTC
CDR3aa: CASSFSGTAYNEQFF
abundance: .
j_gene: TRBJ2-1
v_gene: TRBV11-2
d_gene: .

CDR3nt: TGTGCCAGCAGCCCCGCGAACACCGGGGAGCTGTTTTTT
CDR3aa: CASSPANTGELFF
abundance: .
j_gene: TRBJ2-2
v_gene: TRBV6-5
d_gene: .

CDR3nt: TGCGCCAGCGGAGACAGGGGAACTAATGAAAAACTGTTTTTT
CDR3aa: CASGDRGTNEKLFF
abundance: .
j_gene: TRBJ1-4
v_gene: TRBV10-2
d_gene: TRBD1

CDR3nt: TGTGCCAGCAGCCCTGGACAGTATAGCAATCAGCCCCAGCATTTT
CDR3aa: CASSPGQYSNQPQHF
abundance: few
j_gene: TRBJ1-5
v_gene: TRBV7-9
d_gene: .

CDR3nt: TGCGCCAGCAGCTTGGTTCCGCGGCATTTTGATACGCAGTATTTT
CDR3aa: CASSLVPRHFDTQYF
abundance: .
j_gene: TRBJ2-3
v_gene: TRBV5-1
d_gene: .

CDR3nt: TGTGCAAGTCGCTTAGCGCCCAGGACAGCGGTGTGGAAAGCTTTCTTT
CDR3aa: CASRLAPRTAVWKAFF
abundance: .
j_gene: TRBJ1-1
v_gene: TRBV12-2
d_gene: .

CDR3nt: TGTGCCAGCAGCTTGGCCGGGGGGGGGCCCGCCTACAATGAGCAGTTCTTC
CDR3aa: CASSLAGGGPAYNEQFF
abundance: .
j_gene: TRBJ2-1
v_gene: TRBV5-4
d_gene: TRBD2

CDR3nt: TGTGCCAGCAGTTTAGCTCGGGACTATGGCTACACCTTC
CDR3aa: CASSLARDYGYTF
abundance: once
j_gene: TRBJ1-2
v_gene: TRBV28
d_gene: .

CDR3nt: TGTGCCAGCAGCGTTGGGACAGACACTGAAGCTTTCTTT
CDR3aa: CASSVGTDTEAFF
abundance: few
j_gene: TRBJ1-1
v_gene: TRBV9
d_gene: TRBD1

CDR3nt: TGTGCCAGCAGCCTCCAGGCAGGGACAGGGGGCGAGCAGTACTTC
CDR3aa: CASSLQAGTGGEQYF
abundance: once
j_gene: TRBJ2-7
v_gene: TRBV9
d_gene: TRBD1

CDR3nt: TGTGCCAGCAGCACCGACGGGTCAACCTACGAGCAGTACTTC
CDR3aa: CASSTDGSTYEQYF
abundance: .
j_gene: TRBJ2-7
v_gene: TRBV9
d_gene: .

CDR3nt: TGTGCCAGCAGCTTAGGCCCAATGGACAGGAACACTGAAGCTTTCTTT
CDR3aa: CASSLGPMDRNTEAFF
abundance: .
j_gene: TRBJ1-1
v_gene: TRBV7-6
d_gene: .

CDR3nt: TGTGCCATCAGTGAGACACCGGGACAGGGGGCTGGCTACACCTTC
CDR3aa: CAISETPGQGAGYTF
abundance: .
j_gene: TRBJ1-2
v_gene: TRBV10-3
d_gene: TRBD1

CDR3nt: TGCGCCAGCAGCCAAGTAGAAGCGGGAGTTGGGTCAGATACGCAGTATTTT
CDR3aa: CASSQVEAGVGSDTQYF
abundance: .
j_gene: TRBJ2-3
v_gene: TRBV4-3
d_gene: TRBD2

CDR3nt: TGTGCCAGCAGGACCGTGGACAATAATTCACCCCTCCACTTT
CDR3aa: CASRTVDNNSPLHF
abundance: .
j_gene: TRBJ1-6
v_gene: TRBV6-1
d_gene: .